One and the same sample provided the 23 T cell receptor beta chains below, sequenced in a study of T cell changes during pregnancy in multiple sclerosis (dated by TCRdb to about 2019). Libraries were made using the immunoSEQ multiplex PCR assay. In its TCRdb copy, this immuneACCESS table keeps in-frame sequences only and misses some clones. Where compared with another copy, unresolved V genes explain less than half of these, and the others have no known cause. In all, the sample holds 30,000 to 40,000 clones, and over 90% of those were seen once. The ten largest clones take up 0.3% to 0.45% of the sample. The input for sequencing was CD4+ T cells from peripheral blood mononuclear cells, taken in the second trimester of pregnancy. These receptors came from a female donor with multiple sclerosis, enrolled in a pregnancy study.

This clone was seen just once. The rearrangement links TRBV5-1 to TRBJ2-7; TRBD1 might be the D (5 bases). CDR3 length: 14 amino acids. With 0 bases removed from V and 7 bases from J, the gap between germline ends came to 14 bases. CDR1 SGHRS and CDR2 YFSETQ come from the germline V gene. The CDR3 is CASSLGQQVLEQYF. DNA for the CDR3: TGCGCCAGCAGCTTGGGACAACAGGTTCTGGAGCAGTACTTC.

This sequence joins TRBV19 and TRBJ1-4; 7 bases fit TRBD1. This CDR3 contains 14 residues. Germline CDR1 is LNHDA and CDR2 is SQIVND (reference sequence). After removal of 7 bases from V and 8 bases from J, the junction contained 10 bases not matched to a gene. The CDR3 loop is CASKNRGGDEKLFF. Here the CDR3 DNA reads TGTGCCAGTAAAAACAGGGGAGGTGACGAAAAACTGTTTTTT.

The chain has TRBV6-6 and TRBJ1-4; D unresolved. Germline V lookup: CDR1 MNHNY, CDR2 SVGAGI (reference sequence). This CDR3 region has 13 residues. V was pared by 6 bases and J by 0 bases, with 5 bases between. The CDR3 nucleotides are TGTGCCAGCAGACTTTCAACTAATGAAAAACTGTTTTTT. Translated: CASRLSTNEKLFF.

The chain carries TRBV5-1 and TRBJ2-5; 7 bases align to TRBD2. The germline CDR1 and CDR2 sequences are SGHRS and YFSETQ. V was clipped by 0 bases and J by 1 base; unmatched bases: 6. The CDR3 length is 16 residues. Here the CDR3 reads CASSLGGTSVQETQYF. CDR3 nucleotide sequence: TGCGCCAGCAGCTTGGGGGGTACTAGCGTCCAAGAGACCCAGTACTTC.

The chain joins TRBV25-1 to TRBJ2-3, with 8 bases aligning to TRBD2. CDR1 is MGHDK and CDR2 is SYGVNS in the germline V gene. J gave up 6 bases and V 3 bases, and 5 bases lay outside the gene matches. The CDR3 runs to 14 residues. This chain's CDR3 is CASSDAGGADTQYF. CDR3 DNA sequence: TGTGCCAGCAGTGATGCGGGGGGTGCCGATACGCAGTATTTT.

V usage is TRBV7-2 and J usage is TRBJ2-5, with 8 bases lining up with TRBD1. J was trimmed by 5 bases and V by 5 bases; bases with no gene match: 7. The CDR3 runs to 14 residues. Per the germline V gene, CDR1 is SGHTA and CDR2 is FQGNSA. CDR3 in DNA: TGTGCCAGCAGCACAGGGACAGGCGGGGAGACCCAGTACTTC. Encoded protein: CASSTGTGGETQYF. The full variable domain, in which reference TRBV7-2 and TRBJ2-5 provide the parts outside the CDR3, is GAGVSQSPSNKVTEKGKDVELRCDPISGHTALYWYRQSLGQGLEFLIYFQGNSAPDKSGLPSDRFSAERTGGSVSTLTIQRTQQEDSAVYLCASSTGTGGETQYFGPGTRLLVL.

The V call is TRBV19, the J call TRBJ1-1; D not resolved. This CDR3 contains 13 residues. The V gene lost 7 bases and the J gene lost 3 bases, with 12 bases spanning the gap. Germline CDR1 LNHDA, CDR2 SQIVND (reference sequence). The CDR3 nucleotides are TGTGCCAGTAAAAACTTTCCCTACACTGAAGCTTTCTTT. Translation gives CASKNFPYTEAFF.

The V gene is TRBV9, the J gene TRBJ1-2; D gene unclear. Germline V gene sequence: CDR1 SGDLS, CDR2 YYNGEE. This CDR3 region has 15 residues. Trimming pared 0 bases from V and 3 bases from J, leaving 12 bases between. CDR3 sequence: CASSVEIRGDYGYTF. The CDR3 DNA sequence: TGTGCCAGCAGCGTAGAAATCCGGGGTGACTATGGCTACACCTTC.

DNA of the CDR3: TGTGCCAGCAGTTTAGGGGGGGCGAACACCGGGGAGCTGTTTTTT. Its translation: CASSLGGANTGELFF. The rearrangement uses TRBV28 and TRBJ2-2, with 7 positions matching TRBD2. The V and J ends lost 2 bases and 0 bases, in that order; junction bases with no gene match: 0. The CDR3 runs 15 residues. CDR1 is MDHEN, CDR2 SYDVKM, per germline.

This rearrangement joins TRBV19 to TRBJ1-2, with 12 bases lining up with TRBD1. The CDR3 spans 15 residues. J lost 4 bases, V lost 8 bases, and 8 bases had no gene match. Germline CDR1 and CDR2: LNHDA and SQIVND (reference sequence). The CDR3 bases are TGTGCCAGTGCGTCCCCGGGACAGGGGGCCTATGGCTACACCTTC. Protein: CASASPGQGAYGYTF.

This chain joins TRBV7-2 and TRBJ2-5; the match to TRBD1 covers 8 bases. The CDR3 is made up of 16 amino acids. Trimming took 5 bases from V and 7 from J; bases not matched to a gene: 15. CDR1 and CDR2 from the germline V gene are SGHTA and FQGNSA. The CDR3 DNA reads as TGTGCCAGCAGCACGGCCGGGACAGGCATTTCAGGGACCCAGTACTTC. Translating gives CASSTAGTGISGTQYF.

The chain carries TRBV6-5 and TRBJ1-2; D not certain. This CDR3 has 13 amino acids. The V gene's germline CDR1 is MNHEY and CDR2 SVGAGI. Trimming removed 2 bases at V and 0 bases at J, with 4 bases between. CDR3 sequence: CASSYGPNYGYTF. The CDR3 nucleotides read TGTGCCAGCAGTTACGGCCCTAACTATGGCTACACCTTC.

V is TRBV5-5 and J is TRBJ1-5; 8 bases are a match to TRBD1. The CDR3 covers 15 residues. V gave up 2 bases and J gave up 4 bases; unmatched junction bases: 5. Germline values: CDR1 SGHKS, CDR2 YYEKEE (reference sequence). CDR3 protein: CASSLTTGGNQPQHF. The CDR3 region has the DNA TGTGCCAGCAGCTTAACTACAGGGGGGAATCAGCCCCAGCATTTT.

The CDR3 DNA follows: TGCGCCAGCAGCTGGGACAGTTCCGTAGATACGCAGTATTTT. It yields the protein CASSWDSSVDTQYF. This rearrangement joins TRBV5-1 to TRBJ2-3; TRBD1 matches 7 bases. Germline CDR1 is SGHRS and CDR2 is YFSETQ. The V gene end was trimmed by 3 bases and the J gene end by 5 bases; junction bases not matched to a gene: 6. The CDR3 length is 14 residues.

This chain links TRBV9 with TRBJ1-1; unclear D gene. V lost 0 bases to trimming and J lost 0 bases, with 9 bases between them. The CDR3 spans 15 residues. CDR1 and CDR2 from the germline V gene are SGDLS and YYNGEE. The CDR3 here is CASSVDAGMNTEAFF. CDR3 in DNA: TGTGCCAGCAGCGTAGATGCAGGCATGAACACTGAAGCTTTCTTT.

The chain combines TRBV7-2 with TRBJ1-5; maybe TRBD1 (5 bases). Germline assignment: CDR1 SGHTA and CDR2 FQGNSA. The V gene lost 1 base and the J gene lost 3 bases, with 7 bases spanning the gap. CDR3 length: 14 amino acids. The CDR3 reads CASSLGQNNQPQHF. Here the CDR3 DNA reads TGTGCCAGCAGCTTAGGACAGAACAATCAGCCCCAGCATTTT.

This clone was observed a single time. The rearrangement links TRBV7-3 to TRBJ2-2; 13 nucleotides match TRBD2. The trim removed 5 bases at V and 0 bases at J, leaving 6 bases unmatched. The CDR3 runs 18 residues. CDR1 and CDR2 (germline): SGHTA, FQGTGA. The CDR3 DNA sequence: TGTGCCAGCAGCCCATCCGGGACTAGCGGGACGAACACCGGGGAGCTGTTTTTT. It yields the protein CASSPSGTSGTNTGELFF.

CDR3 DNA sequence: TGTGCCACCAGCAGAGATGGAGGTTCTAATGAAAAACTGTTTTTT. Its protein is CATSRDGGSNEKLFF. The V and J genes are TRBV15 and TRBJ1-4, with D unclear. Trimming shortened V by 0 bases and J by 3 bases, and 8 bases separated the two germline ends. The CDR3 runs to 15 residues. The germline V gene has CDR1 LNHNV and CDR2 YYDKDF (reference sequence).

The V gene is TRBV5-4, the J gene TRBJ2-1; the D gene is possibly TRBD1 (6 bases). Looked up from germline, CDR1 is SGHNT and CDR2 is YYREEE (reference sequence). The CDR3 is 15 residues long. Deletions cut 3 bases from V and 2 bases from J, with 12 bases between. The CDR3 protein is CASSSGHRTYNEQFF. CDR3 coding DNA: TGTGCCAGCAGCTCGGGACACCGAACCTACAATGAGCAGTTCTTC.

This clone was counted a few times. J is TRBJ2-7 and V is TRBV5-1, with 9 bases lining up with TRBD1. Trimming at V came to 0 bases and at J to 6 bases, leaving 7 bases not matched to a gene. This CDR3 comprises 15 residues. The germline CDR1 and CDR2 sequences are SGHRS and YFSETQ. This CDR3 reads CASSLAVTGGGEQYF. Written as DNA, the CDR3 is TGCGCCAGCAGCTTGGCCGTGACAGGGGGAGGCGAGCAGTACTTC.

This clone came up once. This rearrangement joins TRBV27 to TRBJ2-2, with 10 bases that match TRBD2. Germline V gene lookup returns CDR1 MNHEY and CDR2 SMNVEV (reference sequence). The CDR3 has 15 residues. The J segment lost 1 base and the V segment lost 7 bases, leaving 3 bases of the junction unmatched. CDR3: CASKSSGRNTGELFF. DNA of the CDR3: TGTGCCAGCAAGTCTAGCGGGAGGAACACCGGGGAGCTGTTTTTT.

V usage is TRBV28 and J usage is TRBJ2-5, with 7 bases lining up with TRBD2. The length of the CDR3 is 14 residues. V was pared by 2 bases and J by 2 bases, with 2 bases of the junction left unmatched. Looked up from germline, CDR1 is MDHEN and CDR2 is SYDVKM. CDR3 sequence: CASSLTGGQETQYF. The CDR3 DNA reads as TGTGCCAGCAGTTTAACGGGGGGACAAGAGACCCAGTACTTC.

This chain connects TRBV6-1 to TRBJ1-5; possibly TRBD1 for D (5 bases). V was cut by 7 bases and J by 1 base, with 11 bases left in between. CDR1 and CDR2 from the germline V gene are MNHNS and SASEGT. The CDR3 sequence is 14 residues long. CDR3 sequence (DNA): TGTGCCAGCAATCCCACAGGAAGCAATCAGCCCCAGCATTTT. Translated, it gives CASNPTGSNQPQHF.